These T cell receptor beta chains were read from a single sample in a study of beta chain features in type 1 diabetes. Profiled with immunoSEQ multiplex PCR; TCRdb holds only in-frame clones, not every one. This sample has 250,000 to 300,000 clones, with about 7.8% found just once. Sequenced sample: central memory CD4+ T cells from blood. The receptors were gathered from a woman aged 18-29 years in good health. The CDR3 runs from the conserved cysteine through the conserved F or W. Fields, in order: V gene, clone size, D gene, J gene, CDR3 protein, CDR3 DNA. The D gene is left open where the match is weak. Clone size appears in some rows only: once, few, many, or a class for an expanded clone.

V gene: TRBV9
clone size: .
D gene: .
J gene: TRBJ2-5
CDR3 protein: CASSVEQETQYF
CDR3 DNA: TGTGCCAGCAGCGTAGAGCAAGAGACCCAGTACTTC

V gene: TRBV11-2
clone size: .
D gene: .
J gene: TRBJ2-3
CDR3 protein: CASSRAGYNTDTQYF
CDR3 DNA: TGTGCCAGCAGCCGCGCGGGGTACAACACAGATACGCAGTATTTT

V gene: TRBV7-2
clone size: few
D gene: TRBD1
J gene: TRBJ1-1
CDR3 protein: CASSTRQGNTEAFF
CDR3 DNA: TGTGCCAGCAGCACTAGACAGGGCAACACTGAAGCTTTCTTT

V gene: TRBV6-1
clone size: few
D gene: .
J gene: TRBJ1-3
CDR3 protein: CASGSTSGNTIYF
CDR3 DNA: TGTGCCAGCGGCTCCACTTCTGGAAACACCATATATTTT

V gene: TRBV19
clone size: few
D gene: .
J gene: TRBJ2-2
CDR3 protein: CASSPGTSVGLFF
CDR3 DNA: TGTGCCAGTAGTCCTGGGACATCCGTCGGGCTGTTTTTT

V gene: TRBV27
clone size: many
D gene: TRBD1
J gene: TRBJ1-2
CDR3 protein: CASSLTGTGYTF
CDR3 DNA: TGTGCCAGCAGTTTGACAGGGACGGGCTACACCTTC

V gene: TRBV5-1
clone size: few
D gene: .
J gene: TRBJ2-6
CDR3 protein: CASSLVAGANVLTF
CDR3 DNA: TGCGCCAGCAGCTTGGTGGCTGGGGCCAACGTCCTGACTTTC

V gene: TRBV11-3
clone size: few
D gene: .
J gene: TRBJ2-7
CDR3 protein: CASSLRDNYEQYF
CDR3 DNA: TGTGCCAGCAGCTTACGGGACAACTACGAGCAGTACTTC

V gene: TRBV7-6
clone size: .
D gene: .
J gene: TRBJ1-2
CDR3 protein: CASSEDGRYGYTF
CDR3 DNA: TGTGCCAGCAGCGAAGACGGGCGGTATGGCTACACCTTC

V gene: TRBV18
clone size: .
D gene: TRBD1
J gene: TRBJ2-1
CDR3 protein: CASSTGTGAAIEQFF
CDR3 DNA: TGTGCCAGCTCAACTGGGACAGGGGCCGCAATCGAGCAGTTCTTC

V gene: TRBV4-1
clone size: few
D gene: .
J gene: TRBJ1-2
CDR3 protein: CASSTMRANYGYTF
CDR3 DNA: TGCGCCAGCAGCACTATGAGAGCGAACTATGGCTACACCTTC

V gene: TRBV27
clone size: .
D gene: TRBD1
J gene: TRBJ2-3
CDR3 protein: CASSFRGGFGGTDTQYF
CDR3 DNA: TGTGCCAGCAGTTTTCGAGGGGGCTTTGGCGGCACAGATACGCAGTATTTT

V gene: TRBV5-1
clone size: .
D gene: .
J gene: TRBJ1-1
CDR3 protein: CASSLAQGEAFF
CDR3 DNA: TGCGCCAGCAGCTTGGCACAGGGTGAAGCTTTCTTT

V gene: TRBV2
clone size: many
D gene: .
J gene: TRBJ2-6
CDR3 protein: CASRRQPTGANVLTF
CDR3 DNA: TGTGCCAGCAGACGCCAACCCACTGGGGCCAACGTCCTGACTTTC

V gene: TRBV6-5
clone size: few
D gene: .
J gene: TRBJ2-7
CDR3 protein: CASSYSRKWGVEQYF
CDR3 DNA: TGTGCCAGCAGTTACTCGAGAAAATGGGGCGTTGAGCAGTACTTC

V gene: TRBV4-3
clone size: .
D gene: .
J gene: TRBJ2-3
CDR3 protein: CASSQEGGDTDTQYF
CDR3 DNA: TGCGCCAGCAGCCAAGAGGGGGGCGACACAGATACGCAGTATTTT

V gene: TRBV30
clone size: few
D gene: TRBD1
J gene: TRBJ1-5
CDR3 protein: CAWNDRGHNQPQHF
CDR3 DNA: TGTGCCTGGAACGACAGGGGACACAATCAGCCCCAGCATTTT

V gene: TRBV18
clone size: .
D gene: TRBD2
J gene: TRBJ2-3
CDR3 protein: CASSPMAGESTDTQYF
CDR3 DNA: TGTGCCAGCTCACCGATGGCGGGAGAAAGCACAGATACGCAGTATTTT

V gene: TRBV9
clone size: few
D gene: TRBD1
J gene: TRBJ2-2
CDR3 protein: CASTGQGDTGELFF
CDR3 DNA: TGTGCCAGCACCGGACAGGGTGACACCGGGGAGCTGTTTTTT

V gene: TRBV7-2
clone size: .
D gene: TRBD1
J gene: TRBJ1-5
CDR3 protein: CASSSTGNQPQHF
CDR3 DNA: TGTGCCAGCAGCTCGACAGGGAATCAGCCCCAGCATTTT

V gene: TRBV5-5
clone size: .
D gene: .
J gene: TRBJ2-7
CDR3 protein: CASSWTPSSYEQYF
CDR3 DNA: TGTGCCAGCAGCTGGACGCCGAGCTCCTACGAGCAGTACTTC

V gene: TRBV7-2
clone size: few
D gene: TRBD1
J gene: TRBJ1-2
CDR3 protein: CASSSTGTAGYTF
CDR3 DNA: TGTGCCAGCAGCTCAACCGGGACAGCCGGCTACACCTTC

V gene: TRBV9
clone size: .
D gene: TRBD1
J gene: TRBJ2-4
CDR3 protein: CASSPRTGQNIQYF
CDR3 DNA: TGTGCCAGCAGCCCCCGGACAGGCCAAAACATTCAGTACTTC